What follows are 27 T cell receptor beta chains derived from one specimen sequenced in a study of CXCR3-negative and CXCR3-positive naive CD8 T cells. Notes on the study in general: In CXCR3-positive naive cells, the TRB CDR3s were more hydrophobic than in CXCR3-negative naive cells.

The authors made the TRB cDNA libraries by 5' RACE using UMI labels. One entry per CDR3 protein, without DNA, is what TCRdb gives after re-calling the 5' RACE reads. The data include 75,000 to 100,000 distinct CDR3 sequences; the top ten clones carry 0.95% to 1.4%. For these receptors, no antigen is known. Material for sequencing was naive CXCR3+ CD8+ T cells from blood. Subset noted: CD45RO-CCR7+CD27+CD95- naive CD8+ T cells expressing CXCR3 (TNR3+). The source is a human donor in good health. Some clones in this sample may be carry-over from other donors' samples.

The J gene is TRBJ2-3, the V gene TRBV3-1; TCRdb gives TRBD1 as the D gene, but with no DNA this cannot be confirmed. CDR1 and CDR2 from the germline V gene are LGHDT and YNNKEL (reference sequence). This CDR3 is built from 14 residues. CDR3: CASSQAGGLDTQYF.

The rearrangement uses TRBV29-1 and TRBJ2-1; as DNA is missing, the TRBD1 call by TCRdb cannot be tested. Per germline, CDR1 SQVTM and CDR2 ANQGSEA. This CDR3 contains 15 residues. The CDR3: CSALTGDFSYNEQFF.

The CDR3: CASSVDLDGGTDTQYF. The rearrangement links TRBV9 to TRBJ2-3. The CDR3 extends over 16 amino acids. Germline assignment: CDR1 SGDLS and CDR2 YYNGEE.

The chain is built from TRBV28 and TRBJ1-2. The germline V gene has CDR1 MDHEN and CDR2 SYDVKM. This CDR3 has 15 residues. This chain's CDR3 is CASSTSDGSNYGYTF.

The chain links TRBV11-2 to TRBJ2-7. This CDR3 spans 15 amino acids. Germline V gene sequence: CDR1 SGHAT, CDR2 FQNNGV. CDR3 residues: CASSLGSWEPYEQYF.

V is TRBV6-6 and J is TRBJ1-4. The CDR3 sequence is 15 residues long. The germline CDR1 and CDR2 sequences are MNHNY and SVGAGI (reference sequence). The CDR3 sequence: CASSYPPGTVEKLFF.

The chain combines TRBV27 with TRBJ2-1; TCRdb picks TRBD1, but there is no DNA to check that call. Germline V gene sequence: CDR1 MNHEY, CDR2 SMNVEV (reference sequence). The CDR3 sequence is 13 residues long. This chain's CDR3 is CASSLGSGGEQFF.

The genes are TRBV5-1 and TRBJ2-1. The CDR3 extends over 13 amino acids. From germline, CDR1 is SGHRS and CDR2 YFSETQ. Here the CDR3 reads CASSLPSDDEQFF.

V gene TRBV3-1 combines with J gene TRBJ2-7. Germline-derived CDR1 and CDR2 are LGHDT and YNNKEL (reference sequence). This CDR3 spans 13 amino acids. This chain's CDR3 is CASSLLGEDEQYF.

V gene TRBV4-1 combines with J gene TRBJ2-3; TCRdb designates TRBD2, a call that cannot be tested without DNA. Germline values: CDR1 MGHRA, CDR2 YSYEKL. This CDR3 has 18 residues. The CDR3 here is CASSQETTRPVGTDTQYF.

The chain uses TRBV7-9 and TRBJ2-1. The CDR3 is 14 residues long. The germline CDR1 and CDR2 sequences are SEHNR and FQNEAQ (reference sequence). This CDR3 is CASSEVFSYNEQFF.

J is TRBJ2-1 and V is TRBV7-9; no DNA is available, so the TRBD1 call from TCRdb remains unchecked. From germline, CDR1 is SEHNR and CDR2 FQNEAQ (reference sequence). The CDR3 loop spans 16 amino acids. This CDR3 is CASSPIEGASYNEQLF.

The chain uses TRBV7-9 and TRBJ2-7; the D gene TCRdb calls, TRBD1, cannot be checked with no DNA. This CDR3 comprises 16 residues. CDR1 and CDR2 from the germline V gene are SEHNR and FQNEAQ (reference sequence). The CDR3 sequence is CASSSPNQQGSHEQYF.

The chain joins TRBV28 to TRBJ2-2; TCRdb's assignment of TRBD1 cannot be checked, as there is no DNA. The CDR3 is made up of 16 amino acids. Germline assignment: CDR1 MDHEN and CDR2 SYDVKM. Here the CDR3 reads CASSSLGQANTGELFF.

The chain uses TRBV28 and TRBJ2-3. The CDR3 runs to 13 residues. The V gene's germline CDR1 is MDHEN and CDR2 SYDVKM. CDR3 sequence reads: CASRAFASDTQYF.

J is TRBJ2-1 and V is TRBV7-9. This CDR3 spans 13 amino acids. CDR1 and CDR2 (germline): SEHNR, FQNEAQ (reference sequence). The CDR3 spells CASSPLGVNEQFF. Full variable domain (outside the CDR3, taken from reference TRBV7-9 and TRBJ2-1): DTGVSQNPRHKITKRGQNVTFRCDPISEHNRLYWYRQTLGQGPEFLTYFQNEAQLEKSRLLSDRFSAERPKGSFSTLEIQRTEQGDSAMYLCASSPLGVNEQFFGPGTRLTVL.

This rearrangement joins TRBV19 to TRBJ2-1; TCRdb's D gene call, TRBD2, goes unchecked for lack of DNA. The germline V gene has CDR1 LNHDA and CDR2 SQIVND (reference sequence). The CDR3 consists of 12 residues. The chain's CDR3 is CASKTSGNEQFF.

The chain joins TRBV9 to TRBJ2-7. Germline assignment: CDR1 SGDLS and CDR2 YYNGEE. This CDR3 contains 14 residues. This CDR3 is CASSVGSTTYEQYF.

This chain joins TRBV5-4 and TRBJ2-3; as DNA is missing, the TRBD1 call by TCRdb cannot be tested. This CDR3 has 16 amino acids. Germline CDR1 is SGHNT and CDR2 is YYREEE (reference sequence). The CDR3 sequence is CASSFGPGRATDTQYF.

This rearrangement joins TRBV28 to TRBJ2-7; the D gene TCRdb calls, TRBD1, cannot be checked with no DNA. The CDR3 spans 15 residues. Germline V CDR1 and CDR2: MDHEN, SYDVKM. This CDR3 reads CASTRPRDRVFEQYF.

The genes are TRBV2 and TRBJ2-1; TCRdb designates TRBD2, a call that cannot be tested without DNA. CDR3 size: 16 residues. The germline CDR1 and CDR2 sequences are SNHLY and FYNNEI. Here the CDR3 reads CASLKGTSGSRNEQFF.

The chain couples TRBV7-9 to TRBJ2-3; TCRdb selects TRBD2, and the lack of DNA leaves this call unchecked. The CDR3 contains 17 residues. CDR1 is SEHNR and CDR2 is FQNEAQ in the germline V gene (reference sequence). CDR3 protein: CASSETSGGAPTDTQYF.

The J gene is TRBJ1-5, the V gene TRBV20-1; as DNA is missing, the TRBD1 call by TCRdb cannot be tested. Per the germline V gene, CDR1 is DFQATT and CDR2 is SNEGSKA (reference sequence). The CDR3 totals 14 residues. CDR3: CSARDRGELQPQHF.

This chain connects TRBV11-1 to TRBJ2-6; lacking DNA, the TRBD1 call made by TCRdb goes unchecked. The CDR3 has 15 residues. The germline V gene encodes CDR1 SGHAT and CDR2 FQDESV (reference sequence). The CDR3 loop is CASSDGTGGANVLTF.

This CDR3 reads CASSLGEVGTDTQYF. The chain has TRBV5-1 and TRBJ2-3. Germline CDR1 is SGHRS and CDR2 is YFSETQ. This CDR3 is built from 15 residues.

The chain has TRBV10-3 and TRBJ2-1; the TRBD1 assignment by TCRdb is unverifiable without DNA. CDR1 and CDR2 (germline): ENHRY, SYGVKD. The CDR3 loop spans 14 amino acids. CDR3: CAISVQGGSDEQFF.

This rearrangement joins TRBV20-1 to TRBJ1-5. Germline lookup yields CDR1 DFQATT and CDR2 SNEGSKA (reference sequence). The CDR3 consists of 12 residues. CDR3 in amino acids: CSATDSNQPQHF.